This TCR beta chain was captured by sequencing in a study of blood T cell repertoires in COVID-19. About the research overall: The cDNA or gDNA used as material had been derived from T cells, B-cell-depleted T cells, or PBMCs.

This clone appeared a single time. This CDR3 has 16 amino acids. Germline V gene sequence: CDR1 KGHSH, CDR2 LQKENI. Trimming removed 3 bases from V and 2 bases from J; junction bases left unmatched: 8. In the authors' methods: Counts of nucleated cells, estimated from reference gene primer amplification, were obtained. TCRdb's table, derived via immunoSEQ multiplex PCR, lists solely in-frame clones and lacks some. The DNA gave D and trimming, while V, J and clone size come from that table. The sample has a few hundred thousand clones, about 79% seen once. The chain employs TRBV18 and TRBJ2-7; 9 bases line up with TRBD1. This clonotype was sampled from a man at least 80 years old with acute or convalescent COVID-19. Material: peripheral blood. The CDR3 nucleotides read TGTGCCAGCTCACCGCAGGGACAGGGAAAACCCTACGAGCAGTACTTC. Amino acid sequence: CASSPQGQGKPYEQYF. Combining the CDR3 with reference TRBV18 and TRBJ2-7 gives the whole variable domain NAGVMQNPRHLVRRRGQEARLRCSPMKGHSHVYWYRQLPEEGLKFMVYLQKENIIDESGMPKERFSAEFPKEGPSILRIQQVVRGDSAAYFCASSPQGQGKPYEQYFGPGTRLTVT.